A selection of T cell receptor beta chains follows, all from one sample in a study of cytomegalovirus exposure and HLA in healthy donors. Using immunoSEQ multiplex PCR, the repertoire was profiled, and TCRdb retains in-frame clones only, with some absent. The sample records 300,000 to 350,000 clones, around 90% being singletons. The material sequenced was PBMCs. The receptors were sampled from a man aged 30 to 39 in good health and CMV-seronegative. CDR3s include the opening cysteine and the closing phenylalanine or tryptophan. The D gene is left open where the match is weak.

TRBV15	TRBJ1-4	TRBD1	CATSKQPGQVEPNEKLFF	TGTGCCACCAGCAAGCAACCGGGACAGGTTGAGCCTAATGAAAAACTGTTTTTT
TRBV10-2	TRBJ2-2	-	CASSETDTGELFF	TGCGCCAGCAGTGAAACAGACACCGGGGAGCTGTTTTTT
TRBV2	TRBJ2-3	TRBD2	CASSQSGASTDTQYF	TGTGCCAGCAGTCAGAGCGGGGCTAGCACAGATACGCAGTATTTT
TRBV4-1	TRBJ2-3	TRBD2	CASSQKSGLAKDTQYF	TGCGCCAGCAGCCAGAAAAGTGGACTAGCTAAAGATACGCAGTATTTT
TRBV6-5	TRBJ2-7	TRBD1	CASSPMTGTEQYF	TGTGCCAGCAGTCCCATGACAGGGACCGAGCAGTACTTC
TRBV2	TRBJ1-6	TRBD1	CASRRDRGWNSPLHF	TGTGCCAGCCGAAGGGACAGGGGGTGGAATTCACCCCTCCACTTT
TRBV19	TRBJ1-5	TRBD1	CASSIDGTGGQPQHF	TGTGCCAGTAGTATAGACGGGACAGGGGGTCAGCCCCAGCATTTT
TRBV4-3	TRBJ2-1	TRBD2	CASSQDTSGGWVNEQFF	TGCGCCAGCAGCCAAGATACTAGCGGGGGCTGGGTGAATGAGCAGTTCTTC
TRBV29-1	TRBJ2-3	-	CSVEDLTDTQYF	TGCAGCGTTGAAGATCTCACAGATACGCAGTATTTT
TRBV7-9	TRBJ2-2	TRBD1	CAIILRDRGQGGELFF	TGTGCCATCATATTGCGGGACAGGGGGCAAGGCGGGGAGCTGTTTTTT
TRBV2	TRBJ2-2	-	CASTWGLHGKAGELFF	TGTGCCAGCACCTGGGGGCTACACGGGAAGGCCGGGGAGCTGTTTTTT
TRBV12-5	TRBJ2-5	TRBD1	CASGWRKDRGQETQYF	TGTGCTAGTGGTTGGCGAAAGGACAGGGGGCAAGAGACCCAGTACTTC
TRBV19	TRBJ2-5	TRBD2	CASSIAALAGGKQETQYF	TGTGCCAGTAGTATAGCCGCCCTAGCGGGGGGGAAACAAGAGACCCAGTACTTC
TRBV7-7	TRBJ2-7	-	CASSFEPAGEQYF	TGTGCCAGCAGCTTCGAACCAGCAGGCGAGCAGTACTTC
TRBV2	TRBJ1-1	TRBD1	CASSINRGGTEAFF	TGTGCCAGCAGTATTAACAGGGGGGGGACTGAAGCTTTCTTT